Listed below are T cell receptor beta chains from one sample, sequenced in a study of blood T cell repertoires in COVID-19. Profiling relied on immunoSEQ multiplex PCR, and the TCRdb table lists in-frame clones only, not all of them. The sample has nearly 35,000 clones, around 86% seen once. The sample taken for sequencing was peripheral blood. The receptor set was obtained from a man aged 65-85 years with acute or convalescent COVID-19. The CDR3 runs from the conserved cysteine through the conserved F or W. The D gene is left open where the match is weak. Clone sizes are given selectively: once, few, many, or a class where the clone is expanded.

v_gene	d_gene	abundance	j_gene	CDR3aa	CDR3nt
TRBV30	.	few	TRBJ2-3	CAWTLLGQTSTDTQYF	TGTGCCTGGACCCTGCTCGGACAGACCAGCACAGATACGCAGTATTTT
TRBV27	TRBD2	.	TRBJ2-7	CASSLSFSAQRDQTDEQYF	TGTGCCAGCAGTTTATCGTTTTCGGCCCAGCGGGACCAGACTGACGAGCAGTACTTC
TRBV3-1/TRBV3-2	TRBD2	.	TRBJ2-7	CASSQDRGAYEQYF	TGTGCCAGCAGCCAAGATCGGGGGGCCTACGAGCAGTACTTC
TRBV19	.	few	TRBJ1-1	CASSMGRATEAFF	TGTGCCAGTAGTATGGGCAGGGCGACTGAAGCTTTCTTT
TRBV7-2	TRBD1	.	TRBJ2-7	CASSPDRGSYEQYF	TGTGCCAGCAGCCCCGACAGGGGCTCCTACGAGCAGTACTTC
TRBV7-8	TRBD2	.	TRBJ2-5	CASSKLAGPETQYF	TGTGCCAGCAGCAAGCTAGCGGGGCCAGAGACCCAGTACTTC
TRBV5-1	.	.	TRBJ1-1	CASSLRDRGEAFF	TGCGCCAGCAGCTTGCGGGATCGGGGTGAAGCTTTCTTT
TRBV10-3	TRBD1	.	TRBJ1-6	CAISDGQGDSPLHF	TGTGCCATCAGTGATGGACAGGGAGACTCACCCCTCCACTTT
TRBV30	TRBD1	.	TRBJ1-2	CAWIPLGTGYGYTF	TGTGCCTGGATCCCCCTCGGGACAGGCTATGGCTACACCTTC
TRBV28	.	few	TRBJ1-1	CASSFIVETEAFF	TGTGCCAGCAGTTTTATTGTAGAGACTGAAGCTTTCTTT
TRBV4-1	TRBD1	.	TRBJ2-7	CASSRGQGAWEGEYF	TGCGCCAGCAGCCGTGGACAGGGGGCATGGGAGGGGGAGTACTTC
TRBV6-6	TRBD1	.	TRBJ1-1	CASSARDREAFF	TGTGCCAGCAGTGCCCGGGACAGGGAAGCTTTCTTT
TRBV28	TRBD1	.	TRBJ2-6	CASSKDRGASSGANVLTF	TGTGCCAGCAGTAAAGACAGGGGGGCCTCCTCTGGGGCCAACGTCCTGACTTTC
TRBV3-1/TRBV3-2	.	once	TRBJ2-1	CASSFADEQFF	TGTGCCAGTTCGTTCGCGGATGAGCAGTTCTTC
TRBV5-4	.	.	TRBJ1-6	CASSFSREGSPLHF	TGTGCCAGCAGCTTTTCGAGGGAAGGCTCACCCCTCCACTTT
TRBV18	.	.	TRBJ2-2	CASSPADRELFF	TGTGCCAGCTCACCTGCGGATCGGGAGCTGTTTTTT
TRBV27	.	.	TRBJ1-5	CASGTGRGSNQPQHF	TGTGCCAGCGGAACCGGACGGGGTAGCAATCAGCCCCAGCATTTT
TRBV2	TRBD1	few	TRBJ1-2	CAGRESTGIYGYTF	TGTGCCGGGCGTGAGTCGACAGGGATCTATGGCTACACCTTC
TRBV2	.	few	TRBJ1-3	CASSVTGDTIYF	TGTGCCAGCAGTGTTACTGGTGACACCATATATTTT
TRBV11-2	.	.	TRBJ1-1	CASSLRGLRTAGLNTEAFF	TGTGCCAGCAGCTTAAGAGGGCTTCGGACAGCTGGCTTGAACACTGAAGCTTTCTTT
TRBV19	TRBD1	.	TRBJ2-5	CASSIGQGAETQYF	TGTGCCAGTAGTATCGGACAGGGTGCGGAGACCCAGTACTTC
TRBV30	.	.	TRBJ1-2	CAWSVRGYGYTF	TGTGCCTGGAGTGTACGCGGGTATGGCTACACCTTC
TRBV27	.	.	TRBJ2-3	CASGSRSYTDTQYF	TGTGCCAGCGGGTCGAGGTCTTACACAGATACGCAGTATTTT
TRBV5-4	.	.	TRBJ1-2	CASSPGGFEGYTF	TGTGCCAGCAGCCCGGGGGGCTTTGAAGGCTACACCTTC
TRBV27	.	few	TRBJ1-1	CASSLQYGQENTEAFF	TGTGCCAGCAGTTTGCAATATGGACAAGAGAACACTGAAGCTTTCTTT
TRBV6-4	.	.	TRBJ2-1	CASSDTWTAEQFF	TGTGCCAGCAGTGACACCTGGACAGCTGAGCAGTTCTTC
TRBV6-5	.	.	TRBJ2-1	CASRTGHLNEQFF	TGTGCCAGCAGGACGGGACACCTCAATGAGCAGTTCTTC
TRBV5-6	.	.	TRBJ1-1	CASSLVEVRAEAFF	TGTGCCAGCAGCTTGGTGGAGGTTAGGGCTGAAGCTTTCTTT
TRBV5-1	TRBD1	.	TRBJ1-1	CASSLRTGNTEAFF	TGCGCCAGCAGCTTGCGGACAGGGAACACTGAAGCTTTCTTT
TRBV4-2	.	.	TRBJ1-1	CASSQGALTEAFF	TGTGCCAGCAGCCAAGGCGCCTTAACTGAAGCTTTCTTT
TRBV6-2/TRBV6-3	TRBD2	few	TRBJ2-1	CASSFQTSTEQFF	TGTGCCAGCAGTTTTCAGACTAGCACTGAGCAGTTCTTC